This T cell receptor (beta chain) was sequenced in a study of T cell responses to AZD1222 COVID-19 vaccine. Study-wide results and limits: Close to half of all spike-specific TCRs reportedly target regions of the variants that are unmutated. Clonal diversity was possibly underestimated, and white British individuals and females predominated among donors. Recipients of AZD1222 seropositive at baseline numbered only five or six. Sampling that yielded the repertoires occurred only after the peak T cell response.

TCRdb keeps only in-frame clones here, not all; method: immunoSEQ multiplex PCR. The sample lists about 110,000 clones, about 88% seen once, with about a sixth in the top ten. This CDR3 is built from 16 residues. Germline CDR1 reads MNHEY; CDR2 reads SMNVEV (reference sequence). After removal of 1 base from V and 3 bases from J, the junction contained 7 bases not matched to a gene. As to this clone: Its target is unknown.

The sequence was collected from an adult in good health. The genes are TRBV27 and TRBJ2-7, with 9 bases fitting TRBD2. The specimen was peripheral blood, collected on day 0 of AZD1222 vaccination. The CDR3 protein is CASSLLAGAPRYEQYF. CDR3 bases: TGTGCCAGCAGTTTATTAGCGGGGGCCCCACGCTACGAGCAGTACTTC.